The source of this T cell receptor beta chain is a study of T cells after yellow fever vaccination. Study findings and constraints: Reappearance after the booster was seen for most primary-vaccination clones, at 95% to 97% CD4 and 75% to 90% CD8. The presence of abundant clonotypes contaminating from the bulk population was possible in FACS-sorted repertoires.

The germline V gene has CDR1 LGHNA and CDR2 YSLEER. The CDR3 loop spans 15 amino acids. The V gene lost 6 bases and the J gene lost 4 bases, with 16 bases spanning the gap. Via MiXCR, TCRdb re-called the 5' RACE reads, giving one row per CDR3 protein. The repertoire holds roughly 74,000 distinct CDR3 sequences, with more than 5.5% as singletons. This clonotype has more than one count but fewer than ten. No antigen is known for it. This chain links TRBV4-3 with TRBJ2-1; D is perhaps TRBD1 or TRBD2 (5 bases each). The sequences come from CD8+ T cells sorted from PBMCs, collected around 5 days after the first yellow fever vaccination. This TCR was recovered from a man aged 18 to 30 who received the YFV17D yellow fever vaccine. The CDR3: CASRPGTSKYNEQFF. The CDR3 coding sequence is TGCGCCAGCAGACCCGGGACGTCAAAGTACAATGAGCAGTTCTTC.